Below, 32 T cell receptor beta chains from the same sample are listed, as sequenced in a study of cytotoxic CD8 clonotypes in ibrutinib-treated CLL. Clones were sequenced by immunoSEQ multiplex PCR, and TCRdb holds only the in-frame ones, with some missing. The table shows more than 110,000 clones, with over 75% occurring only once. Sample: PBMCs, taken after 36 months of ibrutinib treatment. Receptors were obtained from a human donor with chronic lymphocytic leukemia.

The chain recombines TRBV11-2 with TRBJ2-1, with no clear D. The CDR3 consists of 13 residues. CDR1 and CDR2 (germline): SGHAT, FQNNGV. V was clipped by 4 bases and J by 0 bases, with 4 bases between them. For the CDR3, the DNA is TGTGCCAGCAGCTCGAGCTCCTACAATGAGCAGTTCTTC. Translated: CASSSSSYNEQFF.

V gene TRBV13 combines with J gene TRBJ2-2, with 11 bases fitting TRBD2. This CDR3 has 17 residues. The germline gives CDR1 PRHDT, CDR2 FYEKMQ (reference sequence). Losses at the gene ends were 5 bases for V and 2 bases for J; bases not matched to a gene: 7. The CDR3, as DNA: TGTGCCAGCAGCGATCAGACTAGCGGGATAAACACCGGGGAGCTGTTTTTT. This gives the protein CASSDQTSGINTGELFF.

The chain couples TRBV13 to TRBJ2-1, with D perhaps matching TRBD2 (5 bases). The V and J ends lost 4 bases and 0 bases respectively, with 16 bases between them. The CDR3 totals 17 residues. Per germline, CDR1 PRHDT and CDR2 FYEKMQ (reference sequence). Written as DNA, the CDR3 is TGTGCCAGCAGCTCCGGGCCTCCGGGGAGCTCCTACAATGAGCAGTTCTTC. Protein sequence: CASSSGPPGSSYNEQFF.

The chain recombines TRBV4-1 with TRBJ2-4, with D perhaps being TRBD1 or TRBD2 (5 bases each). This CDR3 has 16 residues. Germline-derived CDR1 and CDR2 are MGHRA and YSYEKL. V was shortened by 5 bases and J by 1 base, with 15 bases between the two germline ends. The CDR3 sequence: CASSFSGPGAKNIQYF. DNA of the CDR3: TGCGCCAGCAGCTTTTCAGGGCCGGGGGCCAAAAACATTCAGTACTTC.

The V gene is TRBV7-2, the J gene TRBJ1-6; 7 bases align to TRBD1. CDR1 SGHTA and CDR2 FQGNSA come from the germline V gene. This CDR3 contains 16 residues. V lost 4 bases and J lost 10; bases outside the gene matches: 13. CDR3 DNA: TGTGCCAGCAGCTCTCGACAGGGAGCAAGAGCGTCACCCCTCCACTTT. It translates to CASSSRQGARASPLHF.

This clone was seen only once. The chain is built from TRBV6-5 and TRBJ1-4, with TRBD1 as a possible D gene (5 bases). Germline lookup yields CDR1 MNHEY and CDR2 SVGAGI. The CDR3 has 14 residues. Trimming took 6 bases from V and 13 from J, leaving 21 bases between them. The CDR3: CASRTVRKPMGLFF. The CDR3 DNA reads TGTGCCAGCAGGACAGTCAGGAAGCCCATGGGACTGTTTTTT.

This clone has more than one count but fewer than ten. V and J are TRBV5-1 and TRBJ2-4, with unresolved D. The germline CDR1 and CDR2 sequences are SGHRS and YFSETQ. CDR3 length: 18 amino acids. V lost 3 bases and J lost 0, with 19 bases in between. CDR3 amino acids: CASSSRIGLDLAKNIQYF. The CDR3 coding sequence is TGCGCCAGCAGCTCCCGGATAGGGCTAGACCTAGCCAAAAACATTCAGTACTTC.

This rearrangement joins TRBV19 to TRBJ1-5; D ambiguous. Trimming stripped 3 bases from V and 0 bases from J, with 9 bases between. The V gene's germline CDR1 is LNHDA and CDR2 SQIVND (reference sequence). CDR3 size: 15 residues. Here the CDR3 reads CASSISKNSNQPQHF. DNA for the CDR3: TGTGCCAGTAGTATTTCCAAAAATAGCAATCAGCCCCAGCATTTT.

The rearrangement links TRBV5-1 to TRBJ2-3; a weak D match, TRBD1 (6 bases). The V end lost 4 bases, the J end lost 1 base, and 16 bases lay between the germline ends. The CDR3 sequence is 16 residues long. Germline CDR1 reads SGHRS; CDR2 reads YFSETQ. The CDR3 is CASSGGHQVGTDTQYF. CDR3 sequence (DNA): TGCGCCAGCAGCGGGGGACATCAGGTCGGCACAGATACGCAGTATTTT.

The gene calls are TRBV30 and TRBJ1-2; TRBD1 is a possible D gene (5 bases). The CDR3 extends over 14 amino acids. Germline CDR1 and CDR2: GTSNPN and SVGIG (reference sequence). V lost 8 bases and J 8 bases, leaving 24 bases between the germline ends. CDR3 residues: CATHQQQGRYGYTF. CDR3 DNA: TGTGCCACTCACCAACAGCAGGGAAGATACGGCTACACCTTC.

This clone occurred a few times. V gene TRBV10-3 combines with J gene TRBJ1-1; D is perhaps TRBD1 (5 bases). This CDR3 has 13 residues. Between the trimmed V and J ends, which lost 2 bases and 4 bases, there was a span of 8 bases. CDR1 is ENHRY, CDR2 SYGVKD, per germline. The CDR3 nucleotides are TGTGCCATCAGTGAGGTAGACAGCACTGAAGCTTTCTTT. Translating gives CAISEVDSTEAFF.

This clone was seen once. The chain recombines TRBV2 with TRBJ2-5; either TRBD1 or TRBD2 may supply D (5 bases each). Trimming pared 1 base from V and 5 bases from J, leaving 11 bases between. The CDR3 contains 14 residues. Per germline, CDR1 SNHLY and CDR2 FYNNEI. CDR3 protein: CASSEGGWRETQYF. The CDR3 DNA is TGTGCCAGCAGTGAAGGGGGCTGGAGGGAGACCCAGTACTTC.

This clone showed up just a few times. Written as DNA, the CDR3 is TGTGCTAGTGGTCAACTCACGACTCGAGGAGGCTACACCTTC. Its translation is CASGQLTTRGGYTF. The chain is built from TRBV12-5 and TRBJ1-2; D not resolved. Trimming took 5 bases from V and 8 from J, leaving 18 bases between them. Germline CDR1 reads LGHNT; CDR2 reads FRNRAP. The CDR3 is 14 amino acids.

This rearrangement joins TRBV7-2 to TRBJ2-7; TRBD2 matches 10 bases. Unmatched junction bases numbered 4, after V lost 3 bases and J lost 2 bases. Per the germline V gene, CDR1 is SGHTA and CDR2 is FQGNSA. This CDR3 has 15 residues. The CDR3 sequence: CASSFGLAETYEQYF. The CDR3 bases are TGTGCCAGCAGCTTCGGACTAGCGGAGACCTACGAGCAGTACTTC.

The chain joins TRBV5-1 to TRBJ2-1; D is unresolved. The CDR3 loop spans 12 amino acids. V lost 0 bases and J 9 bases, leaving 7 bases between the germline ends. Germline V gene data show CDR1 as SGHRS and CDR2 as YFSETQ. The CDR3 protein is CASSLALGEQFF. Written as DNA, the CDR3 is TGCGCCAGCAGCTTGGCACTCGGTGAGCAGTTCTTC. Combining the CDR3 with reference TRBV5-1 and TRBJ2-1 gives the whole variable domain KAGVTQTPRYLIKTRGQQVTLSCSPISGHRSVSWYQQTPGQGLQFLFEYFSETQRNKGNFPGRFSGRQFSNSRSEMNVSTLELGDSALYLCASSLALGEQFFGPGTRLTVL.

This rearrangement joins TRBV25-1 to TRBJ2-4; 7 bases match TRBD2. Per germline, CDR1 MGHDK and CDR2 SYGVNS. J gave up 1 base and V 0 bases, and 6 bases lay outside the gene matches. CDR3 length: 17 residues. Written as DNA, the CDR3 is TGTGCCAGCAGTGAATATTTGGGGGGGACTGCCAAAAACATTCAGTACTTC. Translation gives CASSEYLGGTAKNIQYF. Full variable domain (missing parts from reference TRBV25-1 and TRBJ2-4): EADIYQTPRYLVIGTGKKITLECSQTMGHDKMYWYQQDPGMELHLIHYSYGVNSTEKGDLSSESTVSRIRTEHFPLTLESARPSHTSQYLCASSEYLGGTAKNIQYFGAGTRLSVL.

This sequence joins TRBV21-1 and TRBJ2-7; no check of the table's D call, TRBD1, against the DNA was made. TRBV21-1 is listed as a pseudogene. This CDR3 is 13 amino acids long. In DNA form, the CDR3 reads TGTGCCACCGCAGGGGCCAGCTCCTACGAGCAGTACTTC. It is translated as CATAGASSYEQYF.

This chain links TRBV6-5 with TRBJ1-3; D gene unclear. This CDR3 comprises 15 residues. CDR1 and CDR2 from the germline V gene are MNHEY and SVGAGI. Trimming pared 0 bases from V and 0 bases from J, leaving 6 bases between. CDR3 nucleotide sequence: TGTGCCAGCAGTTACTCCGGGAGCTCTGGAAACACCATATATTTT. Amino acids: CASSYSGSSGNTIYF.

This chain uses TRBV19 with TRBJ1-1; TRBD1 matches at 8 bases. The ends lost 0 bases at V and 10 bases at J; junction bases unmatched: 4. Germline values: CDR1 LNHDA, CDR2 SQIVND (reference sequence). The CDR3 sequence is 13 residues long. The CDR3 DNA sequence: TGTGCCAGTAGTATAGAAACAGGGGGAAGAGCTTTCTTT. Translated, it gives CASSIETGGRAFF.

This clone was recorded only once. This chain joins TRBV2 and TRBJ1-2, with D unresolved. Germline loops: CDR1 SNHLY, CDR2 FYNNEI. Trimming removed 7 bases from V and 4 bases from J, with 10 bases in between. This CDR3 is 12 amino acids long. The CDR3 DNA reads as TGTGCCAGCACCGTGGCTGGCTATGGCTACACCTTC. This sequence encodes CASTVAGYGYTF.

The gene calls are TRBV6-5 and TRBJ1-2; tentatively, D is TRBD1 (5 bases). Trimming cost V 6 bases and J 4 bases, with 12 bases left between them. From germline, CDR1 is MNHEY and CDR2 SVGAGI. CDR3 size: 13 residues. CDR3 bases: TGTGCCAGCAGGCAGGGACTCCGCTATGGCTACACCTTC. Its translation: CASRQGLRYGYTF.

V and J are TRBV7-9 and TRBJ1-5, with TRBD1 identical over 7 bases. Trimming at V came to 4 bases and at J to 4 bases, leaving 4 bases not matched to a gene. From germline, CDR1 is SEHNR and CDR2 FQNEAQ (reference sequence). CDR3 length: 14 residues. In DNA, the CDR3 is TGTGCCAGCAGCTCGACAGGGTCTAATCAGCCCCAGCATTTT. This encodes CASSSTGSNQPQHF.

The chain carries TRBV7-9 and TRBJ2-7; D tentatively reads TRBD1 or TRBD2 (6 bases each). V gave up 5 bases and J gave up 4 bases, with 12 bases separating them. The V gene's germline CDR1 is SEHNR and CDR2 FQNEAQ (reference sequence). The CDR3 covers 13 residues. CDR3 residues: CASSKRGVYEQYF. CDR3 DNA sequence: TGTGCCAGCAGCAAAAGGGGGGTATACGAGCAGTACTTC. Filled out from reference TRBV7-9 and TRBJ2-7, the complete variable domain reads DTGVSQNPRHKITKRGQNVTFRCDPISEHNRLYWYRQTLGQGPEFLTYFQNEAQLEKSRLLSDRFSAERPKGSFSTLEIQRTEQGDSAMYLCASSKRGVYEQYFGPGTRLTVT.

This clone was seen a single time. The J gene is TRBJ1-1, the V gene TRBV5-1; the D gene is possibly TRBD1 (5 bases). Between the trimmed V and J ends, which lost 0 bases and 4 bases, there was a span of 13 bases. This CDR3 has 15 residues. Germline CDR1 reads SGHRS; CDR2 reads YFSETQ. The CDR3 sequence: CASSLAGQGFTEAFF. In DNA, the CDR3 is TGCGCCAGCAGCTTGGCCGGTCAGGGTTTCACTGAAGCTTTCTTT.

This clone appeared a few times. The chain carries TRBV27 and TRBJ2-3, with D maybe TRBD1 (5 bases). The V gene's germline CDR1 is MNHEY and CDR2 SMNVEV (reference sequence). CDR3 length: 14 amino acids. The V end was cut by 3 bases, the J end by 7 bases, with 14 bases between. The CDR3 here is CASSFVQGWNTQYF. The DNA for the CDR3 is TGTGCCAGCAGTTTCGTGCAGGGCTGGAATACGCAGTATTTT.

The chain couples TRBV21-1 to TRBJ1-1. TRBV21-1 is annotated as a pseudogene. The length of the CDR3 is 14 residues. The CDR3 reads CASSKWGYRTEAFF. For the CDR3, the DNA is TGTGCCAGCAGCAAATGGGGGTATCGCACTGAAGCTTTCTTT.

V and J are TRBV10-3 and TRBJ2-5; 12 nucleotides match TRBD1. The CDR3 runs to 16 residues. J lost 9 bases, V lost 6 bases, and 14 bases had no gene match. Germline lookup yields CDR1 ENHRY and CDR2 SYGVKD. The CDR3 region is CAIRADAGQGARAQYF. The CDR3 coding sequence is TGTGCCATCAGAGCCGACGCGGGACAGGGGGCTCGGGCCCAGTACTTC.

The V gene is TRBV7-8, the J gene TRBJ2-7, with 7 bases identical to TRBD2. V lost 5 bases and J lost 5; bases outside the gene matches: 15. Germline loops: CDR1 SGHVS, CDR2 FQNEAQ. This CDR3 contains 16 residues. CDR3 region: CASSQPWGEGRDEQYF. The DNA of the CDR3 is TGTGCCAGCAGCCAACCGTGGGGGGAGGGCCGGGACGAGCAGTACTTC. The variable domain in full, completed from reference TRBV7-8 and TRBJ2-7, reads GAGVSQSPRYKVAKRGQDVALRCDPISGHVSLFWYQQALGQGPEFLTYFQNEAQLDKSGLPSDRFFAERPEGSVSTLKIQRTQQEDSAVYLCASSQPWGEGRDEQYFGPGTRLTVT.

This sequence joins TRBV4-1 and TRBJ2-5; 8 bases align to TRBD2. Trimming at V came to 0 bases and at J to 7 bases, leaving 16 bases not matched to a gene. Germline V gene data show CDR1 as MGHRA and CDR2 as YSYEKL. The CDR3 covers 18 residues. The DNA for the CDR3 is TGCGCCAGCAGCCAAGATTCGAGACTAGCGATCGGAGTTGGGACCCAGTACTTC. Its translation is CASSQDSRLAIGVGTQYF.

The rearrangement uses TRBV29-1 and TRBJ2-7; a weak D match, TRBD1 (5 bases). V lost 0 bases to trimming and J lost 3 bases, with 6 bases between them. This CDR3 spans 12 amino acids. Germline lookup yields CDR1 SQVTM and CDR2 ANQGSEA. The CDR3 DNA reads TGCAGCGTTGAAGAAGACAGCTACGAGCAGTACTTC. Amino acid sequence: CSVEEDSYEQYF.

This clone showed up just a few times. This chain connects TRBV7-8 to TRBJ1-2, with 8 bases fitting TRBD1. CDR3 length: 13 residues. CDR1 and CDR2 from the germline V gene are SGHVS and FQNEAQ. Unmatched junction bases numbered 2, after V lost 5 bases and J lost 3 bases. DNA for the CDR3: TGTGCCAGCAGCCCGACAGGGGACTATGGCTACACCTTC. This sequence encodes CASSPTGDYGYTF.

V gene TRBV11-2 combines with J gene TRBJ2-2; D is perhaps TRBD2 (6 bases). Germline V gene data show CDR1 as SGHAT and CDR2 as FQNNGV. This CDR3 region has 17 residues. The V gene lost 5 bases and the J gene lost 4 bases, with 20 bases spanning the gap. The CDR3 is CASSPEGSSAGTGELFF. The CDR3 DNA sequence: TGTGCCAGCAGCCCGGAGGGGTCTAGCGCGGGCACCGGGGAGCTGTTTTTT.